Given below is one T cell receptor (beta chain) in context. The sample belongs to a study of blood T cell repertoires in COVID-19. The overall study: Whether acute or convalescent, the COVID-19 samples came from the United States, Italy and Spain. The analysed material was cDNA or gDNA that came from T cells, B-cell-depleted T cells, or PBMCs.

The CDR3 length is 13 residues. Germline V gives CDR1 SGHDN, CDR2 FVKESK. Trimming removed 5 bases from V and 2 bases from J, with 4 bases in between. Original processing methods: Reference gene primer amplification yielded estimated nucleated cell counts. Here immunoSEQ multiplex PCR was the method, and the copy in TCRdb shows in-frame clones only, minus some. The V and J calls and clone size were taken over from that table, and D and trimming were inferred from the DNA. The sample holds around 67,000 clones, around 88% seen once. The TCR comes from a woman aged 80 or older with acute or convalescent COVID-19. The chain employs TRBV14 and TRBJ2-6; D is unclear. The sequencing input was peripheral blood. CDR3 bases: TGTGCCAGCAGCTTCACTGGGGCCAACGTCCTGACTTTC. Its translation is CASSFTGANVLTF.